This T cell receptor (beta chain) was found in a study of post-analysis software for immune sequencing data. Overall study context: Disease courses included relapsing-remitting, secondary progressive and progressive-relapsing multiple sclerosis.

This clonotype was counted a few times. As yet, its antigen is unknown. Unique molecular identifiers tagged the TCR beta cDNA libraries. TCRdb itself ran the PCR reads through MiXCR, one entry per CDR3 protein. The profile covers approximately 400,000 distinct CDR3 sequences, with roughly 38% appearing a single time and roughly 12% taken by the ten largest. Trimming took off 5 bases at V and 2 bases at J, with 12 bases between the two ends. CDR3 size: 14 residues. Germline V gene sequence: CDR1 MNHEY, CDR2 SMNVEV (reference sequence). Study conclusions and caveats: Patients carried roughly five TRBV segments more frequently than controls did, and TRBV5-6, TRBV5-1 and TRBV20-1 were among them. Patients with multiple sclerosis recorded significantly lower normalized Chao1 diversity than controls, the study found.

The J gene is TRBJ1-2, the V gene TRBV27; TRBD1 is a possible D gene (6 bases). The origin of this receptor is a girl aged 5 to 17 with multiple sclerosis. The source material was blood. The CDR3 DNA reads TGTGCCAGCAGTCCAAACAGGGTCAACTATGGCTACACCTTC. This codes for CASSPNRVNYGYTF.